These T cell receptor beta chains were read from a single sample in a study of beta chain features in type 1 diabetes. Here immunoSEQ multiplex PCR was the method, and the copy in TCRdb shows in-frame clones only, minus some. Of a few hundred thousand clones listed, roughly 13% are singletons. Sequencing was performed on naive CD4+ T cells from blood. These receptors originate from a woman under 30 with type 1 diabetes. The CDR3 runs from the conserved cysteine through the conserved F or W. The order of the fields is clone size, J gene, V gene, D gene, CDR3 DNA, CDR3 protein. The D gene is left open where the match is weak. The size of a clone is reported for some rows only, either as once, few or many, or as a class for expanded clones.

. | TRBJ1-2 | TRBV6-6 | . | TGTGCCAGCAGTAAACCCGACAGTCACTATGGCTACACCTTC | CASSKPDSHYGYTF
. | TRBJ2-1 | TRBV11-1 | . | TGTGCCAGCAGCTTATCGGGGGAGCGGTTCTTC | CASSLSGERFF
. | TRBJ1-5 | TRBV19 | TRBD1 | TGTGCCAGTAGTCCAGCCGGGACAGGGGGTCATCAGCCCCAGCATTTT | CASSPAGTGGHQPQHF
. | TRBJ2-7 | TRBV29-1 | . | TGCAGCGTTGGGGGAGTCGACGAGCAGTACTTC | CSVGGVDEQYF
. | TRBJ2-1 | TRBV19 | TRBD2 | TGTGCCAGTAGTGGAACTAGCGGGAGGTACAATGAGCAGTTCTTC | CASSGTSGRYNEQFF
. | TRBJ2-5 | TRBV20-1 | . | TGCAGTGCGGACTCGAGTGAGACCCAGTACTTC | CSADSSETQYF
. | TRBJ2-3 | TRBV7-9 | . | TGTGCCAGCAGCCCTTCGGGGGTAAGATCAGATACGCAGTATTTT | CASSPSGVRSDTQYF
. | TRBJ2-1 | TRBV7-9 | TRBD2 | TGTGCCAGCAGCCGTACTAGCGGGAGGGCTAGGGAGCAGTTCTTC | CASSRTSGRAREQFF
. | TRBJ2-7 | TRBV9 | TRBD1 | TGTGCCAGCAGCGTAGATCCGGGACAGTTCTACGAGCAGTACTTC | CASSVDPGQFYEQYF
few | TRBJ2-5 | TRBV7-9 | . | TGTGCCAGCAGCTTAGTCGGGGCAGGAGGAGGGGAGACCCAGTACTTC | CASSLVGAGGGETQYF
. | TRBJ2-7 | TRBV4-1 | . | TGCGCCAGCAGCCAGGCAACAGGGTTCGAGCAGTACTTC | CASSQATGFEQYF
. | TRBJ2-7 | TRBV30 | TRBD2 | TGTGCCTGGAGGGGCACTAGCGGCTACGAGCAGTACTTC | CAWRGTSGYEQYF
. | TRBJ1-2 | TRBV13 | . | TGTGCCAGCAGCCAGCGGGAGGTTGACTATGGCTACACCTTC | CASSQREVDYGYTF
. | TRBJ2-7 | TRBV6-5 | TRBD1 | TGTGCCAGCAGGGGACAGGCCGACGAGCAGTACTTC | CASRGQADEQYF